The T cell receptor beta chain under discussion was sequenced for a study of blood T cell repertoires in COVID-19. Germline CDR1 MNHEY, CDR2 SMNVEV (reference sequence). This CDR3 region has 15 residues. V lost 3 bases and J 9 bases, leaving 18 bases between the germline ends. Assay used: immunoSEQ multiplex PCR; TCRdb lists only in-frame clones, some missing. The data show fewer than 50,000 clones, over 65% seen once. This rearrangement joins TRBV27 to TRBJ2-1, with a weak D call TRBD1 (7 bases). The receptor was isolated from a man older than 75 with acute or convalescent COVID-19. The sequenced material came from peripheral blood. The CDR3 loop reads CASSLTPGGRTEQFF. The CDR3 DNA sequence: TGTGCCAGCAGTTTGACCCCAGGGGGGAGGACTGAGCAGTTCTTC.